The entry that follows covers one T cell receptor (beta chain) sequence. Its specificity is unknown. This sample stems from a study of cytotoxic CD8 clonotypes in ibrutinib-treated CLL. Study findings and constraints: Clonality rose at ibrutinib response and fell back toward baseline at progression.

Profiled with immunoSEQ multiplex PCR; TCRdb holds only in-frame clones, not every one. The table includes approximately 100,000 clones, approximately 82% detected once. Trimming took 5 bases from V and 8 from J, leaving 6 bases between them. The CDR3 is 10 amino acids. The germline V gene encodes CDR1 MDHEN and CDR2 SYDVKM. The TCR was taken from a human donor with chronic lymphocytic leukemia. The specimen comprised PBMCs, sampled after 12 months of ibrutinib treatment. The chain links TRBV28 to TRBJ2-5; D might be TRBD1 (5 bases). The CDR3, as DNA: TGTGCCAGCAGTCAGGGTACCCAGTACTTC. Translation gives CASSQGTQYF.